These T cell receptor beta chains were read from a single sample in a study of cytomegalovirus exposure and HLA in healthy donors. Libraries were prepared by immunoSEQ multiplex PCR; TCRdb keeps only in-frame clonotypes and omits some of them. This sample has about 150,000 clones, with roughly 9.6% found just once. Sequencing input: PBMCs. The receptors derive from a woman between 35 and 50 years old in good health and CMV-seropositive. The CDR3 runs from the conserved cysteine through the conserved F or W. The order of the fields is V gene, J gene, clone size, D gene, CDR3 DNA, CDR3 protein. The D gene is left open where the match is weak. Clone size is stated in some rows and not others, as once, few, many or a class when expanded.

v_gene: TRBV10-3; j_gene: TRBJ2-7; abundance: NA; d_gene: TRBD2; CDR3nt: TGTGCCATCAGTGAGGCGGGGGTTGGGACCGAGCAGTACTTC; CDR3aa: CAISEAGVGTEQYF
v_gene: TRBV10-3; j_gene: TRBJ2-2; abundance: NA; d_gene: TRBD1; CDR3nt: TGTGCCATCAGTGAACAGGGGGCAAGGACCGGGGAGCTGTTTTTT; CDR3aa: CAISEQGARTGELFF
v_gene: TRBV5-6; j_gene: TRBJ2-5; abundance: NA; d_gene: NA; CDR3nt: TGTGCCAGCAGCTTGCGAGGTATCCAAGAGACCCAGTACTTC; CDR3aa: CASSLRGIQETQYF
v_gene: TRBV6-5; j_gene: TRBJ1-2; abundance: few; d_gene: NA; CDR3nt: TGTGCCAGCAGTAAAAGGGGTGGGGGCTACACCTTC; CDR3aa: CASSKRGGGYTF
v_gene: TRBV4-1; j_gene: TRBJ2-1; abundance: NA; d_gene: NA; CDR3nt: TGCGCCAGCAGCCAAGACGTGGAAAGGGGGACTGAGCAGTTCTTC; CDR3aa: CASSQDVERGTEQFF
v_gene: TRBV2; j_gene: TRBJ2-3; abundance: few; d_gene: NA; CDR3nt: TGTGCCAGCAGTGTTCTTCGGACAGATACGCAGTATTTT; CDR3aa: CASSVLRTDTQYF
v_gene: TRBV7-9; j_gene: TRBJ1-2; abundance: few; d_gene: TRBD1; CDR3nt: TGTGCCAGCACCCCACCGGGACAGGGGACCTATGGCTACACCTTC; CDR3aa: CASTPPGQGTYGYTF
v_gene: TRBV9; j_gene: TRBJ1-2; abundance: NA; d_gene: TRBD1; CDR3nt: TGTGCCAGCAGCGTGGGACAGGCTAACTATGGCTACACCTTC; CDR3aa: CASSVGQANYGYTF
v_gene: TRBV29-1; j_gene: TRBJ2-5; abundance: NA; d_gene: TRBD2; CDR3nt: TGCAGCGTTGCCCCGCATCTAGCGGGGCTAGAGACCCAGTACTTC; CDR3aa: CSVAPHLAGLETQYF
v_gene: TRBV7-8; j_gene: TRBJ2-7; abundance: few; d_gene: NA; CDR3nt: TGTGCCAGCAGCTTAGGCAAGGGGGCCTACGAGCAGTACTTC; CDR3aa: CASSLGKGAYEQYF
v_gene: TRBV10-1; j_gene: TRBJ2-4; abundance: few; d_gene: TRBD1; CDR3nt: TGCGCCAGCAGTCAAACAGGGGCCCTAGCCAAAAACATTCAGTACTTC; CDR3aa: CASSQTGALAKNIQYF
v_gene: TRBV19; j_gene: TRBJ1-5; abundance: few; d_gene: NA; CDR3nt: TGTGCCAGTAGTTTTCCTGGACACAATAGCAATCAGCCCCAGCATTTT; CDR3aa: CASSFPGHNSNQPQHF
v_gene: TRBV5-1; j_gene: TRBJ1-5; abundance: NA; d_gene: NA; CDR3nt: TGCGCCAGCAGCTTGGAGGGGTATCAGCCCCAGCATTTT; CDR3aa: CASSLEGYQPQHF
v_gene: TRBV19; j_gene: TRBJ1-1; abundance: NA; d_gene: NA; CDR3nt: TGTGCCACCTCTAGGGGCCTACAGGGCTCTGAAGCTTTCTTT; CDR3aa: CATSRGLQGSEAFF
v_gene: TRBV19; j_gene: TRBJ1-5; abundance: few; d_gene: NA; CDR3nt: TGTGCCAGTGGCGCAGGGGCGCGAGGCAATCAGCCCCAGCATTTT; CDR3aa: CASGAGARGNQPQHF
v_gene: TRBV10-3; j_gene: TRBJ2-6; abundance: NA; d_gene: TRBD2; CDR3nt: TGTGCCATCAGTGGGGGGGGCTCTGGGGCCAACGTCCTGACTTTC; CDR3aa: CAISGGGSGANVLTF
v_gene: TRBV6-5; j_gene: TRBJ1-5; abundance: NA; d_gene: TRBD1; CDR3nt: TGTGCCAGCAGTACGACAGGGACCAATCAGCCCCAGCATTTT; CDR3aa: CASSTTGTNQPQHF
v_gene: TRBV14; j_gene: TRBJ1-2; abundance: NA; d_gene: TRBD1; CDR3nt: TGTGCCAGCAGCCATCTCAACACAGGGGTGGATGGCTACACCTTC; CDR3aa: CASSHLNTGVDGYTF
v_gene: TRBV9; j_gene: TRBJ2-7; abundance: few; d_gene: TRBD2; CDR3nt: TGTGCCAGCAGCGTCCAGGCAGGGAGGGTCTACGAGCAGTACTTC; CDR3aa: CASSVQAGRVYEQYF
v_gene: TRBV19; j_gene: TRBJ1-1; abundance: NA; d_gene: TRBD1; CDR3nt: TGTGCCAGTAGCGAGACAGGGGCGAGGACTGAAGCTTTCTTT; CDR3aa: CASSETGARTEAFF
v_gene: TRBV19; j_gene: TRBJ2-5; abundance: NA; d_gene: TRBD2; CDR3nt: TGTGCCAGTAGTGCTGGGACTAGCGGCCCACAAGAGACCCAGTACTTC; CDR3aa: CASSAGTSGPQETQYF
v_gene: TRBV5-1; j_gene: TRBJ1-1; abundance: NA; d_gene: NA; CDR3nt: TGCGCCAGCAGTCAAATCCTAGGGAACACTGAAGCTTTCTTT; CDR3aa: CASSQILGNTEAFF
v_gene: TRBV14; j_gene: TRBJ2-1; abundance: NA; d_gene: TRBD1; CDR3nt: TGTGCCAGCAGCCAAGAAGGGAGGACAGGGAACAATGAGCAGTTCTTC; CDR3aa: CASSQEGRTGNNEQFF
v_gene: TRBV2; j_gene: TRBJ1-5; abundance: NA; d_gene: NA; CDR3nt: TGTGCCAGCAGCGTTGAGCGGGGAGAGGTTCAGCCCCAGCATTTT; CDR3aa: CASSVERGEVQPQHF
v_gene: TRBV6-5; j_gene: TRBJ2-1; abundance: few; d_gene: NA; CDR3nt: TGTGCCAGCAGGATTACAGGTGTCTCCTACAATGAGCAGTTCTTC; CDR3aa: CASRITGVSYNEQFF